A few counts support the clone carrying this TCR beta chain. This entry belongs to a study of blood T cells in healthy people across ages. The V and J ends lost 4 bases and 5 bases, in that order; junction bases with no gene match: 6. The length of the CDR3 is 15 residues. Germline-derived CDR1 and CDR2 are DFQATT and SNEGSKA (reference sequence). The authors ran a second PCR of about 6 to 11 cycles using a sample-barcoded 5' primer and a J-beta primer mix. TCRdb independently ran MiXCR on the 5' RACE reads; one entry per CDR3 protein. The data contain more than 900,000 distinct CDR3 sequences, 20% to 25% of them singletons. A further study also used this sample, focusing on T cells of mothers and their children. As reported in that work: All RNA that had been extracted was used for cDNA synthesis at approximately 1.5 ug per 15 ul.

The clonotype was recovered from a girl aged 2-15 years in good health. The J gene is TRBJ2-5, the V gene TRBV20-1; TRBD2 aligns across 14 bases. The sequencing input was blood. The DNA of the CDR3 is TGCAGTGCTAAGACTAGCGGGAGGGCCGAGGAGACCCAGTACTTC. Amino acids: CSAKTSGRAEETQYF.